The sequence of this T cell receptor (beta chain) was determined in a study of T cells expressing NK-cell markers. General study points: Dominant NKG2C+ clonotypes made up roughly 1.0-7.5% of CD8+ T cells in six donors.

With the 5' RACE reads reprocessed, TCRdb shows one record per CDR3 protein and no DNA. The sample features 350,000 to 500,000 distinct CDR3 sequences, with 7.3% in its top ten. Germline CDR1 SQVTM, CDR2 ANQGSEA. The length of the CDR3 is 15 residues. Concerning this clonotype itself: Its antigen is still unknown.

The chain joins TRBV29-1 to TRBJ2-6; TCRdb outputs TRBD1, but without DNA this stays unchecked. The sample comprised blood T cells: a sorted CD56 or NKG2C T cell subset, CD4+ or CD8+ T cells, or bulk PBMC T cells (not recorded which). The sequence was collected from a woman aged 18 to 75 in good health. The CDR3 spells CSVGTGAAGANVLTF.